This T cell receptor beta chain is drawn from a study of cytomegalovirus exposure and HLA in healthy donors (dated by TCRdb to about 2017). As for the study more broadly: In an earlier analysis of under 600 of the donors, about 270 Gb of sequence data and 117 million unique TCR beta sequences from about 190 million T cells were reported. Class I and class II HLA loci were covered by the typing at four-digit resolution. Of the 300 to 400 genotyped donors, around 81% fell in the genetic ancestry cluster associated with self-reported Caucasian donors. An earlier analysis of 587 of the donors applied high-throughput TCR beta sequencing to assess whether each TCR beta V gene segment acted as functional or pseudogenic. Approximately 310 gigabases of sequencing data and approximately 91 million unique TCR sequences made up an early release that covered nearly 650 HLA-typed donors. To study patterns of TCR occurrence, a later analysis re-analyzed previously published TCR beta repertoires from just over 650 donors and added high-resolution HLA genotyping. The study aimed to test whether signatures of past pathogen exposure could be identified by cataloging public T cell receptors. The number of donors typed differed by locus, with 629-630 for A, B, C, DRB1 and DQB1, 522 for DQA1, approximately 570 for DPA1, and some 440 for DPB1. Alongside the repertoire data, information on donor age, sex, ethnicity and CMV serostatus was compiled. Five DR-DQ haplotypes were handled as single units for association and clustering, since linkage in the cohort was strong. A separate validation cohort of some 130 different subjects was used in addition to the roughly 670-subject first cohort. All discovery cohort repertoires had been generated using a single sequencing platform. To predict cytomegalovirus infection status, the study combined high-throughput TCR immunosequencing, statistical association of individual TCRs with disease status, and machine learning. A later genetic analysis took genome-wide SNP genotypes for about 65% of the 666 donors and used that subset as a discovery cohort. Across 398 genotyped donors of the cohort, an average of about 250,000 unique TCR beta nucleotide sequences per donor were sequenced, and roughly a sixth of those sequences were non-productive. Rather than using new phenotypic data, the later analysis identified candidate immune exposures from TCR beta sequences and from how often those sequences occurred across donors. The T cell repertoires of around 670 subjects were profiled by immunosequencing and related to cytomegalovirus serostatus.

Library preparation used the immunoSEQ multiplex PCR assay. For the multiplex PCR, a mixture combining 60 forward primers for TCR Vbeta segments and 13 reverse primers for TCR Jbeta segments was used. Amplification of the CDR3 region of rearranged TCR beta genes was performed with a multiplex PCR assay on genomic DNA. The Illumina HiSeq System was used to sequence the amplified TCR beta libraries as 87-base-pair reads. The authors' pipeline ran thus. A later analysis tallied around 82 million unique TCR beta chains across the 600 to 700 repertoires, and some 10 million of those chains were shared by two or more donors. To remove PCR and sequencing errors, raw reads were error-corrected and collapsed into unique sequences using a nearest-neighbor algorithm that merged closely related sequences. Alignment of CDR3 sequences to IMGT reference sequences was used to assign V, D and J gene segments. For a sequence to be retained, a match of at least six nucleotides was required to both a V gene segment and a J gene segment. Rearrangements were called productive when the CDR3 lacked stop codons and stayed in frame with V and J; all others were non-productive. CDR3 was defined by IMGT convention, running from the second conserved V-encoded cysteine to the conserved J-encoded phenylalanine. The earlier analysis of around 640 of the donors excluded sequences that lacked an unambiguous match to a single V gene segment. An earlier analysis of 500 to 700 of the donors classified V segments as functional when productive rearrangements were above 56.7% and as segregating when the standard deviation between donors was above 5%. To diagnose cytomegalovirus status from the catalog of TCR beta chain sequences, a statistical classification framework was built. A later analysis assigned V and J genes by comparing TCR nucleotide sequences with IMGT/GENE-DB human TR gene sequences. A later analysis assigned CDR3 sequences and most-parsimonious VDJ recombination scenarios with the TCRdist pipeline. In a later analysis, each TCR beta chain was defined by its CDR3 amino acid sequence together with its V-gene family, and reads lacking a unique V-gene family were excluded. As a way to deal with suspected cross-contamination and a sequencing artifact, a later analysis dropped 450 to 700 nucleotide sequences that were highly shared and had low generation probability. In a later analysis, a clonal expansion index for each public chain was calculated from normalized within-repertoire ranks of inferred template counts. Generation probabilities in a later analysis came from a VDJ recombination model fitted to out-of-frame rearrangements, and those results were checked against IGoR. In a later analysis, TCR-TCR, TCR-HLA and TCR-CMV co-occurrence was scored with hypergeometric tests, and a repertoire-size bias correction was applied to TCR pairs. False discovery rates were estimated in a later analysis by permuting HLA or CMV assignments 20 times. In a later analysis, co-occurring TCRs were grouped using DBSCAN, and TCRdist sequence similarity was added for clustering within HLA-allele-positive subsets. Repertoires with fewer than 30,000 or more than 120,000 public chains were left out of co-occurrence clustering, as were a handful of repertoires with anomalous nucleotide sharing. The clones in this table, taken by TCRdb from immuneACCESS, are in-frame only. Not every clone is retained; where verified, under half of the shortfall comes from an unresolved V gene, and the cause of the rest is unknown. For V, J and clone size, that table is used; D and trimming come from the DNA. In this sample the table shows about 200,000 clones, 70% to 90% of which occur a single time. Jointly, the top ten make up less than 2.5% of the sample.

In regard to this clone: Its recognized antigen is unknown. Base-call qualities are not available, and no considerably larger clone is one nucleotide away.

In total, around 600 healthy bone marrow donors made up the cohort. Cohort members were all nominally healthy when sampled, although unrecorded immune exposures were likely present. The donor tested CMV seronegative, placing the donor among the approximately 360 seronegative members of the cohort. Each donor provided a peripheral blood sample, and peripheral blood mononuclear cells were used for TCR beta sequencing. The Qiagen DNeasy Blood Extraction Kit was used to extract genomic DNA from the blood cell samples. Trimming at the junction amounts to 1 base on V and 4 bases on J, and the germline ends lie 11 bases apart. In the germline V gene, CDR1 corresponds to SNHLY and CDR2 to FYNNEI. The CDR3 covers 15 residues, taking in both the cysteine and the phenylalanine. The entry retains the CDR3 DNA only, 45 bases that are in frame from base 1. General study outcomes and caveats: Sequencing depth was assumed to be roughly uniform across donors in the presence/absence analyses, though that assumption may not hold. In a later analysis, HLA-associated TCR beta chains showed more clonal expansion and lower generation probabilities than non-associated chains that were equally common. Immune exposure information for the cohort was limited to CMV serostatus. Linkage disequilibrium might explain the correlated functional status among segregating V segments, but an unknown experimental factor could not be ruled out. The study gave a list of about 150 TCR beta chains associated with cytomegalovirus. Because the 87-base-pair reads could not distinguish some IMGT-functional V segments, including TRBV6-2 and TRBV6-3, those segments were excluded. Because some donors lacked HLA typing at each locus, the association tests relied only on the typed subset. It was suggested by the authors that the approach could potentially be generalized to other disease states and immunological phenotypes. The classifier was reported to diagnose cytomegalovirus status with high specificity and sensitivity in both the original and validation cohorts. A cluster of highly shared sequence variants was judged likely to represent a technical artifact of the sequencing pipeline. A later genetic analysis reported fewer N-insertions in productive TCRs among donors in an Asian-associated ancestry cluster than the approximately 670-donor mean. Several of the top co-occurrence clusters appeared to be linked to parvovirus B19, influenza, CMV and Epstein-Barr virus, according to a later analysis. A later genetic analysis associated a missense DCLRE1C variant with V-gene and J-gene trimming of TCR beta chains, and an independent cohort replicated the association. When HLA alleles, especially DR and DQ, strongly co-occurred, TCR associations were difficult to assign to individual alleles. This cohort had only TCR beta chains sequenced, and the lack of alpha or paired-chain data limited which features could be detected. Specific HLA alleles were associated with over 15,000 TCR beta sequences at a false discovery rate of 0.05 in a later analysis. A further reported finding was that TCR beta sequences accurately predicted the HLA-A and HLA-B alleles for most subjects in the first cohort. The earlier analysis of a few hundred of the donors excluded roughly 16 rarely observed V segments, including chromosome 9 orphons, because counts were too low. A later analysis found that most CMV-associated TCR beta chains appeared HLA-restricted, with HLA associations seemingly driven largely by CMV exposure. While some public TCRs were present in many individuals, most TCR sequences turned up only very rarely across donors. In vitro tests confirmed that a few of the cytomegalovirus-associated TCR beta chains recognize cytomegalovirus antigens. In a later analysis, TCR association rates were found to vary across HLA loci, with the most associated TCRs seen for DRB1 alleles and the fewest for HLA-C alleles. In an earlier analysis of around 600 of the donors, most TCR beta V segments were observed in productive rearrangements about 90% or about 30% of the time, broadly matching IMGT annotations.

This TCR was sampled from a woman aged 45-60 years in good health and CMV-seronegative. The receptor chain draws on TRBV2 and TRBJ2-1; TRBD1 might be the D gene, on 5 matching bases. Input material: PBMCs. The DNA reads TGTGCCAGCAGTGAAGAGCAGGGTCGGTACAATGAGCAGTTCTTC. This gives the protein CASSEEQGRYNEQFF.